This T cell receptor (beta chain) was captured in a study of cytomegalovirus exposure and HLA in healthy donors. PCR primers comprised 60 Vbeta and 13 Jbeta primers. Assay: immunoSEQ multiplex PCR; the TCRdb copy retains only in-frame clones and omits some. The data hold some 160,000 clones, with 73% observed a single time. The CDR3 is made up of 15 amino acids. The germline V and J ends were trimmed by 0 bases and 8 bases, with 17 bases remaining between them. The source is a woman between 18 and 29 years old in good health and CMV-seropositive. The rearrangement joins TRBV5-3 to TRBJ1-1; maybe TRBD1 (5 bases). TRBV5-3 is an ORF; its function is uncertain. Specimen: PBMCs. CDR3 nucleotide sequence: TGTGCCAGAAGCTTGGCGCAGGCGGGGGAATGGGAAGCTTTCTTT. This encodes CARSLAQAGEWEAFF.